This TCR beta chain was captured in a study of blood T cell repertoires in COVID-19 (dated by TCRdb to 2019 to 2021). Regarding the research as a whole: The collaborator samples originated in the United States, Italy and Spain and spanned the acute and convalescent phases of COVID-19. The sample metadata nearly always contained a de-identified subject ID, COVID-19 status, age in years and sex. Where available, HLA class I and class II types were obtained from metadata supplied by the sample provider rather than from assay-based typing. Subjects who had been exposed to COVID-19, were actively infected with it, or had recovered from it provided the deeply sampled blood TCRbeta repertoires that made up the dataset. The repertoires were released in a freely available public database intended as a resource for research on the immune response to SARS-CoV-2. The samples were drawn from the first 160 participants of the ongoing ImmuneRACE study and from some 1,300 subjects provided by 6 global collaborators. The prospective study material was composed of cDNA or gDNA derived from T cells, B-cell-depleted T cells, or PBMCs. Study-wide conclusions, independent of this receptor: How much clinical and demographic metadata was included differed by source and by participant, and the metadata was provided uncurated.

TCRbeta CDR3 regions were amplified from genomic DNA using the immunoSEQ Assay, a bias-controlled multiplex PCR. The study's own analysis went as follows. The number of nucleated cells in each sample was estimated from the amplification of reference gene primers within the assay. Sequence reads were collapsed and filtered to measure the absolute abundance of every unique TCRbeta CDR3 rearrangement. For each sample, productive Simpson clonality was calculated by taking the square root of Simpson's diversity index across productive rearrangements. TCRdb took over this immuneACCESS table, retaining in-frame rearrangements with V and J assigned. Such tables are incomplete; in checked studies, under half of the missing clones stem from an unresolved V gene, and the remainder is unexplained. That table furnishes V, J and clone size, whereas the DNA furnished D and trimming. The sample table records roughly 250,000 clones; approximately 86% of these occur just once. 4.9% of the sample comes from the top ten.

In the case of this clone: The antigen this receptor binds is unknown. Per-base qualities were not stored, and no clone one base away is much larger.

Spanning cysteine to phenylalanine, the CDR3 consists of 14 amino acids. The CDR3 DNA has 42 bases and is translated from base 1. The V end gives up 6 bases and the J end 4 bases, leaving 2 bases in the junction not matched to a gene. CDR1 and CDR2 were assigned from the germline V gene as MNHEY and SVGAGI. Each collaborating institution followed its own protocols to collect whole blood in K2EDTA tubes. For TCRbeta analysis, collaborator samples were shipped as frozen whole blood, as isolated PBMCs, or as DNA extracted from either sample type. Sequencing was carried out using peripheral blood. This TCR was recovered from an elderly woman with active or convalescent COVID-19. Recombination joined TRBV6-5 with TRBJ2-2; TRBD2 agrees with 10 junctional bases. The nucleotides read TGTGCCAGCAGGGGACTAGCGAGCACCGGGGAGCTGTTTTTT. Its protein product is CASRGLASTGELFF.